Following are 4 T cell receptor beta chains from one sample sequenced in a study of blood T cell repertoires in COVID-19. TCRdb keeps only in-frame clones here, not all; method: immunoSEQ multiplex PCR. The sample includes about 120,000 clones, approximately 90% of them seen just once. Sequencing was carried out using peripheral blood. The receptors derive from a human donor in a cohort sampled during active COVID-19.

The chain combines TRBV7-9 with TRBJ1-5; 7 bases are shared with TRBD1. With 3 bases clipped from V and 2 bases from J, the junction kept 1 base outside the gene matches. Germline loops: CDR1 SEHNR, CDR2 FQNEAQ (reference sequence). This CDR3 is 14 amino acids long. The CDR3 DNA follows: TGTGCCAGCAGCTTCACAGGGGGCAATCAGCCCCAGCATTTT. Translating gives CASSFTGGNQPQHF. Full variable domain (outside the CDR3, taken from reference TRBV7-9 and TRBJ1-5): DTGVSQNPRHKITKRGQNVTFRCDPISEHNRLYWYRQTLGQGPEFLTYFQNEAQLEKSRLLSDRFSAERPKGSFSTLEIQRTEQGDSAMYLCASSFTGGNQPQHFGDGTRLSIL.

This chain joins TRBV28 and TRBJ2-5; possibly TRBD1 for D (6 bases). With 3 bases removed from V and 1 base from J, the gap between germline ends came to 9 bases. The germline V gene encodes CDR1 MDHEN and CDR2 SYDVKM. CDR3 length: 14 residues. The CDR3 protein is CASSFEQGQETQYF. DNA for the CDR3: TGTGCCAGCAGTTTTGAACAGGGCCAAGAGACCCAGTACTTC.

The V and J genes are TRBV12-3 or TRBV12-4 and TRBJ2-3, with 8 bases fitting TRBD1. Trimming took 5 bases from V and 5 from J; bases not matched to a gene: 3. The CDR3 has 13 residues. The CDR3 reads CASSGQGGDTQYF. CDR3 coding DNA: TGTGCCAGCAGTGGACAGGGAGGAGATACGCAGTATTTT.

The CDR3 DNA follows: TGTGCCAGCAGCTTGGACACGCAAGAGACCCAGTACTTC. It translates to CASSLDTQETQYF. This sequence joins TRBV5-4 and TRBJ2-5, with D unclear. The CDR3 contains 13 residues. V lost 0 bases to trimming and J lost 2 bases, with 5 bases between them. From germline, CDR1 is SGHNT and CDR2 YYREEE (reference sequence).